This TCR beta chain was documented in a study of control samples from healthy donors and cancer patients. TCRdb's table, derived via immunoSEQ multiplex PCR, lists solely in-frame clones and lacks some. The sample consists of about 59,000 clones, 92% of them appearing once. This CDR3 contains 17 residues. CDR1 SGHRS and CDR2 YFSETQ come from the germline V gene. V was clipped by 1 base and J by 6 bases; unmatched bases: 7. The receptor's source is a man in his forties with colorectal cancer. The sample comprised PBMCs. The chain is built from TRBV5-1 and TRBJ2-2; TRBD2 aligns across 12 bases. CDR3 in amino acids: CASSLPSGGASAGELFF. The CDR3 DNA reads as TGCGCCAGCAGCTTGCCTAGCGGGGGGGCCTCCGCCGGGGAGCTGTTTTTT. The entire variable domain, with the rest obtained from reference TRBV5-1 and TRBJ2-2, is as follows: KAGVTQTPRYLIKTRGQQVTLSCSPISGHRSVSWYQQTPGQGLQFLFEYFSETQRNKGNFPGRFSGRQFSNSRSEMNVSTLELGDSALYLCASSLPSGGASAGELFFGEGSRLTVL.